This T cell receptor beta chain was found in a study of response to subunit inactivated influenza vaccine. This CDR3 comprises 15 residues. V lost 4 bases to trimming and J lost 8 bases, with 17 bases between them. CDR1 is SGHNT and CDR2 is YENEEA in the germline V gene. Via MiXCR, TCRdb re-called the RT-PCR reads, giving one row per CDR3 protein. The repertoire includes hundreds of thousands of distinct CDR3 sequences, 11% to 15% of them detected once, and roughly 7.2% sits in the top ten. This clonotype was found a few times. The specimen comprised PBMCs from blood, sampled around two weeks before vaccination. This clonotype was obtained from a man aged 50 to 59 who received an inactivated influenza vaccine. V gene TRBV11-3 combines with J gene TRBJ2-2, with a tentative D call TRBD2 (6 bases). The CDR3 is CASSYGTPREGELFF. The CDR3 DNA is TGTGCCAGCAGCTACGGGACTCCCAGGGAGGGGGAGCTGTTTTTT.